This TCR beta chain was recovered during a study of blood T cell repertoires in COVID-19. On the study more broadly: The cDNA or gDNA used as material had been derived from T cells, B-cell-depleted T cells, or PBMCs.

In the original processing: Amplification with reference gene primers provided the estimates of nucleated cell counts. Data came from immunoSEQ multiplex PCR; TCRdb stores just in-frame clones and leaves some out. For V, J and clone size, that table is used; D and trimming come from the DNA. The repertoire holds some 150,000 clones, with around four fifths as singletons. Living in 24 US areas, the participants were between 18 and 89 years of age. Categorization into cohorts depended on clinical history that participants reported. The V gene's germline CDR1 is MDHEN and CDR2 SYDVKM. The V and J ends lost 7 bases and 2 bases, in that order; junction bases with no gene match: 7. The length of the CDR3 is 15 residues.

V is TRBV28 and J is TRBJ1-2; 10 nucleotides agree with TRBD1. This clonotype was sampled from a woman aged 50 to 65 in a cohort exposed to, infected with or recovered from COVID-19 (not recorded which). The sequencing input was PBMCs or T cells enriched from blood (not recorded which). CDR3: CASNTGQGVNYGYTF. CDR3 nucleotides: TGTGCCAGCAACACAGGACAGGGGGTGAACTATGGCTACACCTTC.